One and the same sample provided the 27 T cell receptor beta chains below, sequenced in a study of T cells in tuberculosis. Method: immunoSEQ multiplex PCR; TCRdb's copy keeps in-frame clones and lacks some. The sample has under 45,000 clones; 95% are singletons. The sequencing input was PBMCs. All receptors come from a donor aged 10-29 years with latent tuberculosis or without tuberculosis infection.

The chain is built from TRBV19 and TRBJ2-3; a possible D gene is TRBD2 (5 bases). CDR1 and CDR2 from the germline V gene are LNHDA and SQIVND (reference sequence). V was cut by 10 bases and J by 4 bases, with 24 bases left in between. There are 16 residues in the CDR3. The CDR3: CATQRGDLRVADTQYF. The CDR3 nucleotides are TGTGCCACGCAACGGGGAGACCTAAGGGTGGCAGATACGCAGTATTTT.

This clone was counted once. CDR3 in DNA: TGTGCCAGTAGTATTAGGCAGGGGGGTTGGATGAGAGAGACCCAGTACTTC. Encoded protein: CASSIRQGGWMRETQYF. The chain recombines TRBV19 with TRBJ2-5, with D tentatively TRBD1 (7 bases). Germline lookup yields CDR1 LNHDA and CDR2 SQIVND (reference sequence). The CDR3 runs to 17 residues. V was shortened by 3 bases and J by 4 bases, with 21 bases between the two germline ends.

CDR3 DNA sequence: TGTGCCAGCAGTAACCAGGGGGTCGTGGGTAATTCACCCCTCCACTTT. Amino acid sequence: CASSNQGVVGNSPLHF. This chain joins TRBV7-8 and TRBJ1-6; TRBD1 agrees at 7 bases. The CDR3 has 16 residues. Per the germline V gene, CDR1 is SGHVS and CDR2 is FQNEAQ. J was trimmed by 6 bases and V by 6 bases; bases with no gene match: 11. Filled out from reference TRBV7-8 and TRBJ1-6, the complete variable domain reads GAGVSQSPRYKVAKRGQDVALRCDPISGHVSLFWYQQALGQGPEFLTYFQNEAQLDKSGLPSDRFFAERPEGSVSTLKIQRTQQEDSAVYLCASSNQGVVGNSPLHFGNGTRLTVT.

CDR3 protein: CASRKQGFSYEQYF. The CDR3 DNA reads as TGTGCCAGTAGGAAACAGGGTTTCTCCTACGAGCAGTACTTC. V is TRBV19 and J is TRBJ2-7; D may be TRBD1 (6 bases). CDR1 is LNHDA, CDR2 SQIVND, per germline (reference sequence). V was cut by 6 bases and J by 0 bases, with 12 bases left in between. The CDR3 length is 14 residues.

V is TRBV27 and J is TRBJ1-6; the D gene is possibly TRBD1 (5 bases). Germline V CDR1 and CDR2: MNHEY, SMNVEV (reference sequence). CDR3 length: 16 amino acids. The V end lost 1 base, the J end lost 1 base, and 8 bases lay between the germline ends. CDR3 protein: CASSLWGESYNSPLHF. The DNA for the CDR3 is TGTGCCAGCAGTTTATGGGGCGAGTCCTATAATTCACCCCTCCACTTT.

The chain carries TRBV19 and TRBJ2-2; 11 bases match TRBD2. V trimming: 2 bases; J trimming: 0 bases; junction bases outside the gene matches: 2. CDR3 length: 17 amino acids. The germline gives CDR1 LNHDA, CDR2 SQIVND (reference sequence). CDR3 nucleotide sequence: TGTGCCAGTAGTATAACTAGCGGGGGCGCGAACACCGGGGAGCTGTTTTTT. Translated, it gives CASSITSGGANTGELFF.

This chain joins TRBV6-5 and TRBJ1-5, with D perhaps matching TRBD1 (5 bases). V gave up 6 bases and J gave up 8 bases, with 11 bases separating them. The length of the CDR3 is 12 residues. In germline, CDR1 is MNHEY, CDR2 SVGAGI. The CDR3 DNA reads as TGTGCCAGCAGCCCCGGGGGAGAGCCCCAGCATTTT. Amino acids: CASSPGGEPQHF.

The chain uses TRBV4-3 and TRBJ1-1; D unresolved. V was clipped by 0 bases and J by 0 bases, with 11 bases between them. The CDR3 has 16 amino acids. Germline V CDR1 and CDR2: LGHNA, YSLEER. The CDR3 coding sequence is TGCGCCAGCAGCCAAGATCGGGAAGTCATGAACACTGAAGCTTTCTTT. Translating gives CASSQDREVMNTEAFF.

J is TRBJ2-7 and V is TRBV7-9, with 10 nucleotides matching TRBD2. Germline CDR1 SEHNR, CDR2 FQNEAQ (reference sequence). V lost 6 bases and J lost 2; bases outside the gene matches: 7. The CDR3 loop spans 15 amino acids. CDR3 loop: CASSPASGGAYEQYF. In DNA form, the CDR3 reads TGTGCCAGCAGTCCTGCAAGCGGGGGGGCCTACGAGCAGTACTTC.

The chain recombines TRBV19 with TRBJ1-5; TRBD1 agrees at 9 bases. CDR1 is LNHDA, CDR2 SQIVND, per germline (reference sequence). The CDR3 is 15 residues long. V was clipped by 5 bases and J by 4 bases; unmatched bases: 6. In DNA form, the CDR3 reads TGTGCCAGTAGTGCCGGACAGGGGAAAAATCAGCCCCAGCATTTT. It codes for CASSAGQGKNQPQHF.

The genes are TRBV5-4 and TRBJ1-2, with 8 bases identical to TRBD1. J was trimmed by 4 bases and V by 1 base; bases with no gene match: 12. This CDR3 has 17 residues. Germline lookup yields CDR1 SGHNT and CDR2 YYREEE (reference sequence). In DNA form, the CDR3 reads TGTGCCAGCAGCTTGTCAGGACAGGGAATCCCAGGCTATGGCTACACCTTC. Amino acid sequence: CASSLSGQGIPGYGYTF.

The chain joins TRBV29-1 to TRBJ1-1; D perhaps matches TRBD1 (5 bases). V lost 7 bases and J 4 bases, leaving 7 bases between the germline ends. The CDR3 is 10 residues long. Germline V gives CDR1 SQVTM, CDR2 ANQGSEA. This CDR3 is CSGRGTEAFF. CDR3 nucleotides: TGCAGCGGTAGGGGCACTGAAGCTTTCTTT.

V usage is TRBV9 and J usage is TRBJ2-3, with a tentative D call TRBD2 (6 bases). Germline lookup yields CDR1 SGDLS and CDR2 YYNGEE. The germline V and J ends were trimmed by 0 bases and 0 bases, with 20 bases remaining between them. This CDR3 contains 19 residues. CDR3 residues: CASSVDYGGRATSTDTQYF. The CDR3 region has the DNA TGTGCCAGCAGCGTAGATTATGGAGGGCGAGCGACTAGCACAGATACGCAGTATTTT.

This chain joins TRBV25-1 and TRBJ2-3; 8 bases agree with TRBD1. Germline V gives CDR1 MGHDK, CDR2 SYGVNS. V trimming: 2 bases; J trimming: 4 bases; junction bases outside the gene matches: 11. This CDR3 is 17 amino acids long. The CDR3 DNA reads as TGTGCCAGCAGTGAAGCCGGCGGACAGGGTGGGTCAGATACGCAGTATTTT. This translates into CASSEAGGQGGSDTQYF.

The rearrangement links TRBV27 to TRBJ1-1, with a possible D match to TRBD1 (5 bases). Germline CDR1 and CDR2: MNHEY and SMNVEV (reference sequence). The CDR3 consists of 14 residues. Between the trimmed V and J ends, which lost 5 bases and 1 base, there was a span of 11 bases. This CDR3 reads CASSDGGGNTEAFF. Written as DNA, the CDR3 is TGTGCCAGCAGTGACGGGGGGGGGAACACTGAAGCTTTCTTT.

V is TRBV6-5 and J is TRBJ1-3; D remains unclear. The V gene lost 10 bases and the J gene lost 0 bases, with 13 bases spanning the gap. The CDR3 loop spans 14 amino acids. The V gene's germline CDR1 is MNHEY and CDR2 SVGAGI. The CDR3 bases are TGTGCCACCACCGGACGGGACTCTGGAAACACCATATATTTT. This gives the protein CATTGRDSGNTIYF.

This clone was seen a single time. The J gene is TRBJ2-1, the V gene TRBV23-1, with D maybe TRBD2 (5 bases). TRBV23-1 is known as an ORF, though its function is uncertain. V lost 6 bases and J lost 8, with 17 bases in between. The CDR3 covers 14 residues. CDR3 DNA: TGCGCCAGCAGGAATGGCCAGGACTTTGATGAGCAGTTCTTC. The encoded protein is CASRNGQDFDEQFF.

The chain joins TRBV27 to TRBJ1-6, with D perhaps matching TRBD1 (5 bases). There are 15 residues in the CDR3. Germline values: CDR1 MNHEY, CDR2 SMNVEV (reference sequence). Trimming cost V 2 bases and J 5 bases, with 10 bases left between them. The CDR3 here is CASSLTDSNNSPLHF. Written as DNA, the CDR3 is TGTGCCAGCAGTTTAACCGACAGTAATAATTCACCCCTCCACTTT.

The chain employs TRBV2 and TRBJ1-5; 9 bases line up with TRBD1. CDR3 length: 18 amino acids. Germline CDR1 SNHLY, CDR2 FYNNEI. V gave up 6 bases and J gave up 0 bases; unmatched junction bases: 12. CDR3 coding DNA: TGTGCCAGCAGAATACAGGGGGCGGCCCCTAATAGCAATCAGCCCCAGCATTTT. Amino acid sequence: CASRIQGAAPNSNQPQHF.

The chain uses TRBV25-1 and TRBJ1-1; the match to TRBD1 covers 8 bases. The J segment lost 4 bases and the V segment lost 0 bases, leaving 7 bases of the junction unmatched. The CDR3 has 16 amino acids. Germline V lookup: CDR1 MGHDK, CDR2 SYGVNS. This chain's CDR3 is CASSEYRQGSATEAFF. The CDR3 nucleotides are TGTGCCAGCAGTGAATACAGACAGGGGTCGGCCACTGAAGCTTTCTTT.

The V call is TRBV4-2, the J call TRBJ2-1; D call uncertain. V was cut by 0 bases and J by 7 bases, with 7 bases left in between. The CDR3 loop spans 13 amino acids. CDR1 LGHNA and CDR2 YNFKEQ come from the germline V gene. The CDR3 nucleotides are TGTGCCAGCAGCCAAGAATCGGTGAATGAGCAGTTCTTC. Its translation: CASSQESVNEQFF.

This rearrangement joins TRBV19 to TRBJ1-1, with TRBD1 matching over 11 bases. The CDR3 consists of 16 residues. The V gene's germline CDR1 is LNHDA and CDR2 SQIVND (reference sequence). V dropped 5 bases and J dropped 7; count of bases not matched to a gene: 12. This CDR3 is CASSLRGDRGIHEAFF. The CDR3 region has the DNA TGTGCCAGTAGTCTCAGGGGGGACAGGGGGATCCATGAAGCTTTCTTT.

The V gene is TRBV5-1, the J gene TRBJ2-5; TRBD1 might be the D (6 bases). The CDR3 has 14 amino acids. The germline gives CDR1 SGHRS, CDR2 YFSETQ. Trimming left V 4 bases short and J 5 bases short, with 15 bases between. This CDR3 is CASSLGYDRETQYF. CDR3 nucleotide sequence: TGCGCCAGCAGCCTGGGATATGACAGGGAGACCCAGTACTTC. Drawing the rest from reference TRBV5-1 and TRBJ2-5, the complete variable domain is KAGVTQTPRYLIKTRGQQVTLSCSPISGHRSVSWYQQTPGQGLQFLFEYFSETQRNKGNFPGRFSGRQFSNSRSEMNVSTLELGDSALYLCASSLGYDRETQYFGPGTRLLVL.

V gene TRBV6-1 combines with J gene TRBJ2-5; 10 bases match TRBD2. The J segment lost 7 bases and the V segment lost 2 bases, leaving 7 bases of the junction unmatched. The length of the CDR3 is 15 residues. Germline CDR1 MNHNS, CDR2 SASEGT. CDR3 protein: CASSERLAGVGTQYF. CDR3 bases: TGTGCCAGCAGTGAAAGGCTAGCGGGGGTCGGGACCCAGTACTTC.

V and J are TRBV5-8 and TRBJ2-5, with TRBD2 as a possible D gene (6 bases). The V gene lost 3 bases and the J gene lost 5 bases, with 11 bases spanning the gap. This CDR3 is built from 13 residues. Looked up from germline, CDR1 is SGHTS and CDR2 is YDEGEE. The CDR3 DNA is TGTGCCAGCAGCTCTTCAGGGAGGGAGACCCAGTACTTC. As protein: CASSSSGRETQYF. The full variable domain, completed using reference TRBV5-8 and TRBJ2-5, is EAGVTQSPTHLIKTRGQQATLRCSPISGHTSVYWYQQALGLGLQFLLWYDEGEERNRGNFPPRFSGRQFPNYSSELNVNALELEDSALYLCASSSSGRETQYFGPGTRLLVL.

V and J are TRBV30 and TRBJ1-1; no reliable D call. Trimming removed 3 bases from V and 1 base from J, with 12 bases in between. Germline CDR1 and CDR2: GTSNPN and SVGIG (reference sequence). This CDR3 contains 14 residues. In DNA, the CDR3 is TGTGCCTGGAGGTTGAATGGCAAGAACACTGAAGCTTTCTTT. It encodes CAWRLNGKNTEAFF.

The genes are TRBV11-2 and TRBJ2-7, with 10 nucleotides matching TRBD1. Germline V gene lookup returns CDR1 SGHAT and CDR2 FQNNGV. CDR3 length: 17 amino acids. V lost 6 bases, J lost 12 bases, and 23 bases stayed unmatched. CDR3: CASSTLKNRDRGSPLYF. The CDR3 region has the DNA TGTGCCAGCAGTACTCTCAAGAACCGGGACAGGGGCTCCCCCCTGTACTTC. Supplemented by reference TRBV11-2 and TRBJ2-7, the full variable domain reads EAGVAQSPRYKIIEKRQSVAFWCNPISGHATLYWYQQILGQGPKLLIQFQNNGVVDDSQLPKDRFSAERLKGVDSTLKIQPAKLEDSAVYLCASSTLKNRDRGSPLYFGPGTRLTVT.